This entry is about one T cell receptor beta chain. This sample stems from a study of blood T cell repertoires in COVID-19. Produced via immunoSEQ multiplex PCR; TCRdb's table is partial and in-frame only. The data contain 150,000 to 180,000 clones, around 80% of them seen just once; the ten biggest clones take up around 7%. CDR3 length equals 15 residues. Germline assignment: CDR1 LGHDT and CDR2 YNNKEL (reference sequence). The ends lost 2 bases at V and 4 bases at J; junction bases unmatched: 4. The chain uses TRBV3-1 (or the pseudogene TRBV3-2) and TRBJ2-1, with TRBD2 matching 8 bases. Sequences were obtained from PBMCs or T cells enriched from blood (not recorded which). This sequence was found in a man in his fifties or sixties who had recovered from COVID-19. Here the CDR3 DNA reads TGTGCCAGCAGCCAAAGCAGCGGGGGTTACAATGAGCAGTTCTTC. It translates to CASSQSSGGYNEQFF.